This T cell receptor (beta chain) was recovered during a study of T cell repertoires in cytomegalovirus infection. Study background: The study used recently identified HLA-C-restricted and well-studied HLA-B-restricted CMV epitopes. It can be stated that public TCR beta signatures indicated CMV infection as well as a matching HLA type.

Findings of the study overall: Dominant in the ex vivo response were TCR beta clonotypes restricted by HLA-C and specific for CMV.

TCRdb re-called the reads with MiXCR, one entry per CDR3 protein. The sample lists around 570,000 distinct CDR3 sequences; 40% were seen once. This clonotype occurred a few times. The antigen remains unidentified. The CDR3 loop spans 11 amino acids. The germline gives CDR1 MNHEY, CDR2 SMNVEV (reference sequence). Trimming stripped 9 bases from V and 5 bases from J, with 11 bases between. The V gene is TRBV27, the J gene TRBJ2-7; no firm D call. The material sequenced was cultured PBMCs, taken from culture after CMV antigen stimulation. This clonotype was obtained from a human donor in good health (CMV status not recorded). Some clones in this sample may be carry-over from other donors' samples. CDR3 region: CARVPEDEQYF. DNA of the CDR3: TGTGCCAGGGTCCCTGAAGACGAGCAGTACTTC.